What follows are 10 T cell receptor beta chains derived from one specimen sequenced in a study of blood T cell repertoires in COVID-19. Some clones are missing from TCRdb's copy, which holds only in-frame ones; the method was immunoSEQ multiplex PCR. The table lists some 58,000 clones, around nine tenths of them singletons, with about 3% in the top ten. Sequencing was carried out using peripheral blood. These TCRs come from a human donor in a cohort sampled during active COVID-19.

The chain employs TRBV5-6 and TRBJ1-1; D gene ambiguous. Trimming took 7 bases from V and 0 from J, leaving 13 bases between them. From germline, CDR1 is SGHDT and CDR2 YYEEEE. This CDR3 has 14 amino acids. The CDR3: CASAPGMVNTEAFF. The DNA for the CDR3 is TGTGCCAGCGCTCCGGGTATGGTGAACACTGAAGCTTTCTTT.

This clone was seen once. The chain couples TRBV5-6 to TRBJ2-7, with D perhaps matching TRBD2 (6 bases). The germline V gene encodes CDR1 SGHDT and CDR2 YYEEEE. With 4 bases removed from V and 3 bases from J, the gap between germline ends came to 20 bases. This CDR3 has 16 residues. The CDR3 bases are TGTGCCAGCAGCCTCCGGGGGTCGGCAAGTAGCTACGAGCAGTACTTC. Encoded protein: CASSLRGSASSYEQYF.

This clone was counted once. The CDR3 reads CASSLDGTGRYGYTF. The CDR3 DNA is TGTGCCAGCAGCTTAGATGGGACAGGTCGGTATGGCTACACCTTC. The gene calls are TRBV11-2 and TRBJ1-2; 8 nucleotides align to TRBD1. The V gene's germline CDR1 is SGHAT and CDR2 FQNNGV. Germline trimming cut 0 bases from V and 5 bases from J; bases unmatched to any gene: 5. This CDR3 has 15 residues. Filled out from reference TRBV11-2 and TRBJ1-2, the complete variable domain reads EAGVAQSPRYKIIEKRQSVAFWCNPISGHATLYWYQQILGQGPKLLIQFQNNGVVDDSQLPKDRFSAERLKGVDSTLKIQPAKLEDSAVYLCASSLDGTGRYGYTFGSGTRLTVV.

This chain joins TRBV6-1 and TRBJ1-6; D remains ambiguous. Germline CDR1 is MNHNS and CDR2 is SASEGT. With 2 bases removed from V and 5 bases from J, the gap between germline ends came to 10 bases. CDR3 length: 15 residues. The CDR3 coding sequence is TGTGCCAGCAGTGAAATCGTCAGTAATAATTCACCCCTCCACTTT. Amino acid sequence: CASSEIVSNNSPLHF.

The rearrangement joins TRBV11-2 to TRBJ1-1; D is ambiguous. Germline V CDR1 and CDR2: SGHAT, FQNNGV. V dropped 0 bases and J dropped 4 bases, with 6 bases sitting between them. The CDR3 spans 13 residues. CDR3 loop: CASSLDPGTEAFF. The CDR3 nucleotides are TGTGCCAGCAGCTTAGATCCCGGCACTGAAGCTTTCTTT.

The chain combines TRBV2 with TRBJ2-1; D ambiguous. The CDR3 sequence is 15 residues long. The germline CDR1 and CDR2 sequences are SNHLY and FYNNEI. V gave up 4 bases and J gave up 2 bases, with 12 bases separating them. CDR3 coding DNA: TGTGCCAGCAGTGTCGAGTTCATCACCTACAATGAGCAGTTCTTC. Translating it yields CASSVEFITYNEQFF.

The rearrangement uses TRBV18 and TRBJ2-1, with 8 bases lining up with TRBD2. This CDR3 spans 13 amino acids. V lost 2 bases, J lost 9 bases, and 3 bases stayed unmatched. CDR1 and CDR2 from the germline V gene are KGHSH and LQKENI. CDR3 bases: TGTGCCAGCTCACCAGGGACTAGTGGTGAGCAGTTCTTC. Protein sequence: CASSPGTSGEQFF.

V gene TRBV27 combines with J gene TRBJ2-1, with TRBD1 matching 8 bases. V was pared by 5 bases and J by 5 bases, with 5 bases of the junction left unmatched. CDR3 size: 14 residues. Germline V lookup: CDR1 MNHEY, CDR2 SMNVEV (reference sequence). The CDR3 DNA sequence: TGTGCCAGCAGTGCCGACAGGGGCCACAATGAGCAGTTCTTC. Protein product: CASSADRGHNEQFF.

The genes are TRBV5-1 and TRBJ1-2; 11 bases line up with TRBD1. The CDR3 length is 14 residues. Germline CDR1 SGHRS, CDR2 YFSETQ. Unmatched junction bases numbered 6, after V lost 5 bases and J lost 6 bases. The CDR3 is CASRRGQGVDGYTF. For the CDR3, the DNA is TGCGCCAGCAGGCGGGGACAGGGGGTAGATGGCTACACCTTC. Full variable domain (outside the CDR3, taken from reference TRBV5-1 and TRBJ1-2): KAGVTQTPRYLIKTRGQQVTLSCSPISGHRSVSWYQQTPGQGLQFLFEYFSETQRNKGNFPGRFSGRQFSNSRSEMNVSTLELGDSALYLCASRRGQGVDGYTFGSGTRLTVV.

This rearrangement joins TRBV6-5 to TRBJ1-2; 7 bases fit TRBD1. The germline V gene encodes CDR1 MNHEY and CDR2 SVGAGI. With V trimmed by 1 base and J by 4 bases, 6 bases remained unmatched. The CDR3 is made up of 15 amino acids. The CDR3 here is CASSYLGDSSYGYTF. The CDR3 DNA sequence: TGTGCCAGCAGTTACTTAGGGGACAGCAGCTATGGCTACACCTTC.